Sequencing of this TCR beta chain was carried out in a study of T-cell memory formation after mild COVID-19. TCRdb used MiXCR to reprocess the 5' RACE reads, holding one entry per CDR3 protein. The table has about 350,000 distinct CDR3 sequences, approximately 15% seen once; the top ten hold roughly 22%. This clonotype was counted only a few times. Trimming took 0 bases from V and 8 from J, leaving 16 bases between them. Germline V CDR1 and CDR2: MNHEY, SVGAGI. This CDR3 contains 15 residues. Sequenced sample: PBMCs or a T cell subset sorted from them (not recorded which). The chain employs TRBV6-5 and TRBJ1-2, with D possibly being TRBD1 (6 bases). The receptor's source is a man in his late teens or twenties who had mild COVID-19 (a few samples of this study predate the infection). Cell type and time point are not known. The DNA of the CDR3 is TGTGCCAGCAGTTACTCGGACAGACCCCAAGGGGGCTACACCTTC. This encodes CASSYSDRPQGGYTF.